A single sample gave rise to the 11 T cell receptor beta chains below, sequenced in a study of blood T cells in healthy people across ages. A J-beta primer mix and a sample-barcoded 5' primer were used in a second PCR of roughly 6 to 12 cycles. One entry per CDR3 protein, called by TCRdb with MiXCR from the 5' RACE reads. The top ten clones hold about 2.1% of a sample with about 1.8 million distinct CDR3 sequences, 40% to 55% of them seen once. The sequenced sample consisted of blood. The source is a woman aged 35 to 49 in good health.

V is TRBV20-1 and J is TRBJ2-3; 9 nucleotides align to TRBD2. The CDR3 is 15 residues long. Per the germline V gene, CDR1 is DFQATT and CDR2 is SNEGSKA (reference sequence). With V trimmed by 3 bases and J by 4 bases, 8 bases remained unmatched. This CDR3 is CSASPQRGVSDTQYF. The CDR3, as DNA: TGCAGTGCTAGTCCCCAGCGGGGGGTATCAGATACGCAGTATTTT.

This clonotype was observed a handful of times. The chain uses TRBV9 and TRBJ1-2; D gene ambiguous. V lost 0 bases, J lost 0 bases, and 12 bases lay in between. Germline V gene sequence: CDR1 SGDLS, CDR2 YYNGEE. The CDR3 loop spans 16 amino acids. CDR3: CASSVDGQPTNYGYTF. CDR3 sequence (DNA): TGTGCCAGCAGCGTAGACGGCCAACCAACTAACTATGGCTACACCTTC.

V is TRBV24-1 and J is TRBJ2-3; the match to TRBD1 covers 10 bases. The germline gives CDR1 KGHDR, CDR2 SFDVKD. CDR3 length: 17 residues. The junction had 8 bases not matched to a gene; V was cut back by 2 bases and J by 4 bases. CDR3: CATSDSTGTGVSDTQYF. CDR3 coding DNA: TGTGCCACCAGTGATTCGACCGGGACAGGGGTTTCAGATACGCAGTATTTT.

The chain is built from TRBV29-1 and TRBJ2-1; the match to TRBD2 covers 9 bases. CDR1 is SQVTM and CDR2 is ANQGSEA in the germline V gene. Trimming took 5 bases from V and 4 from J; bases not matched to a gene: 6. The CDR3 runs 14 residues. The DNA for the CDR3 is TGCAGCGTTTATAGCGGGGGAGTATACAATGAGCAGTTCTTC. Amino acids: CSVYSGGVYNEQFF.

This clonotype was recorded at least ten times. V gene TRBV20-1 combines with J gene TRBJ2-7, with D possibly TRBD2 on 5 matching bases. Germline values: CDR1 DFQATT, CDR2 SNEGSKA (reference sequence). Trimming took 4 bases from V and 2 from J, leaving 18 bases between them. The CDR3 runs 15 residues. The CDR3 region has the DNA TGCAGTGCTAAACCTACTGGTCGGAGGCCCTACGAGCAGTACTTC. This sequence encodes CSAKPTGRRPYEQYF.

Only a few counts were recorded for this clonotype. The chain couples TRBV6-2 or TRBV6-3 to TRBJ1-5; D is undetermined. The CDR3 totals 15 residues. The germline V gene encodes CDR1 MNHEY and CDR2 SVGEGT. V was trimmed by 4 bases and J by 5 bases, leaving 15 bases between them. The DNA for the CDR3 is TGTGCCAGCAGTTCCCTTGGAGGAACGGATCAGCCCCAGCATTTT. Translation: CASSSLGGTDQPQHF.

There are a few counts of this clonotype. The chain combines TRBV21-1 with TRBJ2-6. TRBV21-1 is marked as a pseudogene. CDR3 size: 16 residues. The CDR3 spells CASRLHSDSGANVLTF. For the CDR3, the DNA is TGTGCCAGCCGACTCCATTCCGACTCTGGGGCCAACGTCCTGACTTTC.

The chain combines TRBV28 with TRBJ2-5; 14 bases align to TRBD2. The CDR3 length is 17 residues. CDR1 is MDHEN and CDR2 is SYDVKM in the germline V gene. V gave up 6 bases and J gave up 2 bases; unmatched junction bases: 8. The CDR3 reads CASSTRRTSGGQETQYF. The CDR3 bases are TGTGCCAGCAGCACCCGAAGGACTAGCGGGGGGCAAGAGACCCAGTACTTC.

This clonotype has a handful of counts. V usage is TRBV28 and J usage is TRBJ2-3, with 12 positions matching TRBD1. CDR3 size: 22 residues. V lost 6 bases and J lost 6; bases outside the gene matches: 28. Germline CDR1 reads MDHEN; CDR2 reads SYDVKM. The CDR3 here is CASSSTSPSGTGGYLMRDTQYF. In DNA, the CDR3 is TGTGCCAGCAGCTCGACTAGCCCTTCCGGGACAGGGGGCTACTTGATGCGGGATACGCAGTATTTT. The entire variable domain, with the rest obtained from reference TRBV28 and TRBJ2-3, is as follows: DVKVTQSSRYLVKRTGEKVFLECVQDMDHENMFWYRQDPGLGLRLIYFSYDVKMKEKGDIPEGYSVSREKKERFSLILESASTNQTSMYLCASSSTSPSGTGGYLMRDTQYFGPGTRLTVL.

The rearrangement uses TRBV7-6 and TRBJ2-4, with D possibly TRBD1 on 6 matching bases. The DNA matches TRBJ2-7 better at its end, which makes the J call doubtful. The CDR3 sequence is 15 residues long. Germline V lookup: CDR1 SGHVS, CDR2 FNYEAQ. For the CDR3, the DNA is TGTGCCAGCAGTTCCCTTCGAGACAGGAAATACGAGCAGTACTTC. As protein: CASSSLRDRKYEQYF.

The chain links TRBV3-1 to TRBJ2-1; TRBD2 matches 7 bases. The CDR3 spans 14 residues. Germline loops: CDR1 LGHDT, CDR2 YNNKEL (reference sequence). V gave up 6 bases and J gave up 8 bases; unmatched junction bases: 10. Here the CDR3 DNA reads TGTGCCAGCAGTTTGGCGGGGGTCCGCGATGAGCAGTTCTTC. This codes for CASSLAGVRDEQFF.